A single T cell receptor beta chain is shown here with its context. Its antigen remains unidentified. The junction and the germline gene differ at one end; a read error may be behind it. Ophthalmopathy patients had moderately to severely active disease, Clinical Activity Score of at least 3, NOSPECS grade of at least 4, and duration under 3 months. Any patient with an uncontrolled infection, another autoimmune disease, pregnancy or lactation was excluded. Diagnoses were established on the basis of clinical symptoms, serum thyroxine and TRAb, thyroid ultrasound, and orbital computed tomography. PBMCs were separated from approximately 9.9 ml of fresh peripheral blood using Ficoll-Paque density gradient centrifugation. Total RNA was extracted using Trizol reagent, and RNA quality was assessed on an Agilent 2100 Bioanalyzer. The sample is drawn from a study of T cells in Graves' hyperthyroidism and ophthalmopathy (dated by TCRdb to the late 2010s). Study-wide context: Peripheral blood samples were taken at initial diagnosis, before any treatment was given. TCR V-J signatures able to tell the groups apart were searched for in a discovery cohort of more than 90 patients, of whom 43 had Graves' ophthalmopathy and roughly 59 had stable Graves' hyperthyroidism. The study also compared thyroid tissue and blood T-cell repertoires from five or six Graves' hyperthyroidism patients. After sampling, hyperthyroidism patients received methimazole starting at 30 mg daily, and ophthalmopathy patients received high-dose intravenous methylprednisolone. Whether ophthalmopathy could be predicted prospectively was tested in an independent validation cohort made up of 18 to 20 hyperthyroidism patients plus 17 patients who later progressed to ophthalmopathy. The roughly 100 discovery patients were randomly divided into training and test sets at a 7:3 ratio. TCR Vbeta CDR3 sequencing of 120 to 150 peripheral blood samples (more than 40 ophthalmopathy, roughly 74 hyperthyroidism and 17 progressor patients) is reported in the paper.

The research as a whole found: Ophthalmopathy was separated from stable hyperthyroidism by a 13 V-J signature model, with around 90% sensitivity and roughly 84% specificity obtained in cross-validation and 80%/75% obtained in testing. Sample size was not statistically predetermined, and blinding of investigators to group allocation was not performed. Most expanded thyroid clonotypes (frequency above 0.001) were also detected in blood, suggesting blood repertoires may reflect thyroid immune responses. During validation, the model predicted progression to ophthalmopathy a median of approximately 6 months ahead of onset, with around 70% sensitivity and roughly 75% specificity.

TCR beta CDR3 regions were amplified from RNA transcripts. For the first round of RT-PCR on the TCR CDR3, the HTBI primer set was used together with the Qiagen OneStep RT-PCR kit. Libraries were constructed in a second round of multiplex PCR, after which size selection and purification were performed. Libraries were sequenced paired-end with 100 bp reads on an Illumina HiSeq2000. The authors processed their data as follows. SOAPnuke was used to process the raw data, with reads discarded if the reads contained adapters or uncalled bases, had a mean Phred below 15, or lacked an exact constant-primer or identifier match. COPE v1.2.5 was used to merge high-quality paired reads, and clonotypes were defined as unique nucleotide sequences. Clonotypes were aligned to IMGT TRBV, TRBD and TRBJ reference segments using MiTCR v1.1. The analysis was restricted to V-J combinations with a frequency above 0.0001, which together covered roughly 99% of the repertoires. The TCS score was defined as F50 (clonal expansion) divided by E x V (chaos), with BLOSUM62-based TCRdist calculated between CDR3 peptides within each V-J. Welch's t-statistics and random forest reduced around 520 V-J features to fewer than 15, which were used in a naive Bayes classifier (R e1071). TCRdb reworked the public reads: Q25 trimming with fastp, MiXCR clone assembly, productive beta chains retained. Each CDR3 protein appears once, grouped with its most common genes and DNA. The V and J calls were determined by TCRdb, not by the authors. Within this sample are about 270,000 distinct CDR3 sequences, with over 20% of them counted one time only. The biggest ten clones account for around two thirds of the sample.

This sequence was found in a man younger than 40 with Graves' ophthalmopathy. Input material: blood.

The sequenced DNA is TGTGCCAGCAGTTTCAGGGTGGGACAGCCCCGGCATTTT. This sequence encodes CASSFRVGQPRHF. This sequence uses TRBV28 and TRBJ1-5; TRBD1 lines up with 7 middle nucleotides. The CDR3, from cysteine to phenylalanine, totals 13 residues. Of all the DNA, just the CDR3 is kept, 39 bases in frame from base 1. Based on the germline V gene, the CDR1 and CDR2 sequences are MDHEN and SYDVKM.